Each of the 6 T cell receptor beta chains below was sequenced from the same sample in a study of control samples from healthy donors and cancer patients. Using immunoSEQ multiplex PCR, the repertoire was profiled, and TCRdb retains in-frame clones only, with some absent. The sample lists 100,000 to 150,000 clones, 80% to 95% occurring once. What was sequenced was blood. The receptors come from a man aged 40-49 years in good health.

V is TRBV2 and J is TRBJ2-7; the D gene is possibly TRBD2 (6 bases). The CDR3 consists of 13 residues. V was cut by 6 bases and J by 3 bases, with 12 bases left in between. Germline CDR1 reads SNHLY; CDR2 reads FYNNEI. For the CDR3, the DNA is TGTGCCAGCAGGGAGGGACGGTACTACGAGCAGTACTTC. Amino acids: CASREGRYYEQYF.

The V and J genes are TRBV25-1 and TRBJ2-7; 8 bases line up with TRBD1. The CDR3 totals 13 residues. With 4 bases clipped from V and 4 bases from J, the junction kept 3 bases outside the gene matches. Germline V CDR1 and CDR2: MGHDK, SYGVNS. The CDR3 protein is CASSADRGYEQYF. In DNA form, the CDR3 reads TGTGCCAGCAGTGCTGACAGGGGATACGAGCAGTACTTC.

The chain employs TRBV28 and TRBJ1-1; TRBD1 is a possible D gene (5 bases). This CDR3 has 13 residues. Trimming took 4 bases from V and 4 from J, leaving 10 bases between them. From germline, CDR1 is MDHEN and CDR2 SYDVKM. In DNA, the CDR3 is TGTGCCAGCAGTTCTCACCAGGGCACTGAAGCTTTCTTT. It translates to CASSSHQGTEAFF.

The gene calls are TRBV7-9 and TRBJ1-6; D is undetermined. Germline V gene lookup returns CDR1 SEHNR and CDR2 FQNEAQ (reference sequence). Trimming shortened V by 1 base and J by 0 bases, and 7 bases separated the two germline ends. The CDR3 has 16 residues. In DNA, the CDR3 is TGTGCCAGCAGCTTAGACACTAGCTCCTATAATTCACCCCTCCACTTT. Its translation: CASSLDTSSYNSPLHF.

The chain links TRBV7-9 to TRBJ1-4; D gene ambiguous. The V end was cut by 5 bases, the J end by 7 bases, with 17 bases between. CDR1 and CDR2 (germline): SEHNR, FQNEAQ (reference sequence). CDR3 length: 15 amino acids. CDR3 DNA: TGTGCCAGCAGCCCGACTGGAGGGAGAGGTGAAAAACTGTTTTTT. This codes for CASSPTGGRGEKLFF.

This sequence joins TRBV4-2 and TRBJ2-4; tentatively, D is TRBD1 (6 bases). This CDR3 is built from 15 residues. Germline values: CDR1 LGHNA, CDR2 YNFKEQ. Trimming cost V 2 bases and J 3 bases, with 11 bases left between them. CDR3 loop: CASSQPRGFKNIQYF. CDR3 DNA: TGTGCCAGCAGCCAACCCAGGGGATTCAAAAACATTCAGTACTTC.